Here is one T cell receptor beta chain with its context. This record comes from a study of blood T cell repertoires in COVID-19. Germline values: CDR1 LNHDA, CDR2 SQIVND (reference sequence). CDR3 size: 15 residues. Trimming removed 8 bases at V and 9 bases at J, with 23 bases between. As handled by the study authors: Nucleated cell number was recorded as an estimate derived from reference gene primer amplification. The assay was immunoSEQ multiplex PCR, and TCRdb's table has in-frame clones only and misses some. The V and J calls and clone size come from that table; D and trimming were worked out from the DNA. The sample consists of thousands of clones, roughly nine tenths of them appearing once.

V gene TRBV19 combines with J gene TRBJ1-5; TRBD1 is a possible D gene (6 bases). This TCR came from a human donor in a cohort sampled during active COVID-19. The specimen sequenced was peripheral blood. The CDR3 loop is CASSIDRDKVWPQHF. In nucleotides, the CDR3 is TGTGCCAGTTCAATAGACCGGGACAAGGTATGGCCCCAGCATTTT.